Following are 8 T cell receptor beta chains from one sample sequenced in a study of human T cells and chemical hapten exposure. TCRdb re-called the 5' RACE reads through MiXCR, storing one row per CDR3 protein. Of roughly 81,000 distinct CDR3 sequences listed, 7% to 8% were seen once; the top ten hold under 3%. Unfractionated whole blood served as the source for total RNA extraction. The source of these receptors is a male donor in good health.

V is TRBV4-3 and J is TRBJ1-4, with D perhaps TRBD1 (6 bases). The CDR3 is made up of 15 amino acids. Between the trimmed V and J ends, which lost 4 bases and 4 bases, there was a span of 13 bases. The germline CDR1 and CDR2 sequences are LGHNA and YSLEER. The CDR3 protein is CASSRSGHRNEKLFF. The DNA of the CDR3 is TGCGCCAGCAGCCGGTCGGGACACCGTAATGAAAAACTGTTTTTT.

This clonotype occurred many times. The chain links TRBV7-9 to TRBJ2-5, with D tentatively TRBD1 (6 bases). The CDR3 totals 13 residues. Germline assignment: CDR1 SEHNR and CDR2 FQNEAQ (reference sequence). V lost 5 bases to trimming and J lost 3 bases, with 10 bases between them. The CDR3 is CASSTRGEETQYF. CDR3 coding DNA: TGTGCCAGCAGCACCAGGGGCGAAGAGACCCAGTACTTC.

This clonotype has ten or more counts. This chain joins TRBV10-3 and TRBJ1-5, with 8 bases matching TRBD1. V was clipped by 4 bases and J by 5 bases; unmatched bases: 4. The CDR3 is 14 amino acids. Germline values: CDR1 ENHRY, CDR2 SYGVKD. This chain's CDR3 is CAISATGVHQPQHF. The CDR3 DNA follows: TGTGCCATCAGTGCGACAGGGGTCCATCAGCCCCAGCATTTT.

In its sample, this clonotype was seen many times. The gene calls are TRBV18 and TRBJ1-1; D perhaps matches TRBD1 (5 bases). The V gene lost 6 bases and the J gene lost 1 base, with 9 bases spanning the gap. From germline, CDR1 is KGHSH and CDR2 LQKENI. This CDR3 spans 13 amino acids. The CDR3 nucleotides are TGTGCCAGCTCCCCTGGACAGAACACTGAAGCTTTCTTT. This translates into CASSPGQNTEAFF.

This clonotype was detected only a few times. J is TRBJ1-6 and V is TRBV6-5, with a possible D match to TRBD1 (6 bases). The CDR3 has 13 amino acids. Germline V CDR1 and CDR2: MNHEY, SVGAGI. Trimming removed 5 bases from V and 6 bases from J, with 8 bases in between. CDR3 protein: CASSRQVNSPLHF. The CDR3 DNA reads TGTGCCAGCAGTCGACAGGTTAATTCACCCCTCCACTTT.

This clonotype showed up many times. The chain recombines TRBV12-3 or TRBV12-4 with TRBJ2-2, with 11 nucleotides matching TRBD1. This CDR3 is built from 14 residues. J was trimmed by 7 bases and V by 3 bases; bases with no gene match: 1. The CDR3 DNA follows: TGTGCCAGCAGTTTTGGGACAGGGGGCGGGGAGCTGTTTTTT. It encodes CASSFGTGGGELFF.

This clonotype has a handful of counts. The V gene is TRBV29-1, the J gene TRBJ2-6; D possibly corresponds to TRBD1 (5 bases). Per germline, CDR1 SQVTM and CDR2 ANQGSEA. V was pared by 3 bases and J by 2 bases, with 8 bases between. The CDR3 is made up of 14 amino acids. The CDR3 bases are TGCAGCGTTGATGGGGCAGCTGGGGCCAACGTCCTGACTTTC. Protein sequence: CSVDGAAGANVLTF.

The gene calls are TRBV4-3 and TRBJ1-2; D remains unclear. The germline V gene has CDR1 LGHNA and CDR2 YSLEER. Deletions cut 0 bases from V and 0 bases from J, with 11 bases between. The CDR3 is made up of 16 amino acids. The chain's CDR3 is CASSQDPQDANYGYTF. The CDR3 nucleotides read TGCGCCAGCAGCCAAGATCCCCAGGATGCTAACTATGGCTACACCTTC.